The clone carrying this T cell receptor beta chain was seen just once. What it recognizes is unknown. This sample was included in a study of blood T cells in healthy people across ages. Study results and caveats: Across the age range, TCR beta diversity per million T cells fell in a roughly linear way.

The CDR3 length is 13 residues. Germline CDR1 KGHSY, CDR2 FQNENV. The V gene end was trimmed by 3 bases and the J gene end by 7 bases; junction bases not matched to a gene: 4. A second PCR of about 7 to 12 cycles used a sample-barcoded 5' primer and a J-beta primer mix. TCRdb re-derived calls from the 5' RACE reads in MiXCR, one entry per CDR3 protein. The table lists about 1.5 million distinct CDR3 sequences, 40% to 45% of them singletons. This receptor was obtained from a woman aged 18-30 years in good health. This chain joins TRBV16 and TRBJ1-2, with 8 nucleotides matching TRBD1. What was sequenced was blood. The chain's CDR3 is CASSQQDRVGYTF. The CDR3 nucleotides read TGTGCCAGCAGCCAGCAGGACAGGGTTGGCTACACCTTC.